This TCR beta chain was sequenced in a study of cytomegalovirus exposure and HLA in healthy donors. The germline CDR1 and CDR2 sequences are KGHSH and LQKENI. This CDR3 comprises 15 residues. The germline V and J ends were trimmed by 3 bases and 0 bases, with 11 bases remaining between them. The PCR contained 60 Vbeta and 13 Jbeta primers. Produced via immunoSEQ multiplex PCR; TCRdb's table is partial and in-frame only. The sample holds 100,000 or so clones; about 80% are singletons and the top ten take about 4.3%. Findings and caveats of the study: A few CMV-associated chains were confirmed in vitro to be specific for CMV antigens.

This clone came up a few times. The antigen is unknown. The source material was PBMCs. The receptor was isolated from a man aged 35 to 55 in good health and CMV-seronegative. This chain links TRBV18 with TRBJ1-1; D perhaps matches TRBD1 (6 bases). Here the CDR3 reads CASSPPGHLNTEAFF. CDR3 sequence (DNA): TGTGCCAGCTCACCTCCGGGACACCTGAACACTGAAGCTTTCTTT.